The following is a T cell receptor (beta chain) sequence with its context. The germline V gene encodes CDR1 SQVTM and CDR2 ANQGSEA. CDR3 size: 12 residues. V lost 7 bases and J 4 bases, leaving 13 bases between the germline ends. These data come from a study of CD8+ T cells in alopecia areata. Extraction of RNA preceded its reverse transcription into cDNA, which served as the sequencing template. Clones were read by immunoSEQ multiplex PCR, and TCRdb kept only the in-frame ones, dropping some. Counted here are about 250,000 clones, about two thirds occurring once; the ten biggest clones make up approximately 1.2%.

Material: CD4+ T cells sorted from blood, obtained at week 0. The receptor's source is a human donor with alopecia areata. V gene TRBV29-1 combines with J gene TRBJ2-5, with D perhaps TRBD2 (5 bases). In DNA, the CDR3 is TGCAGCGCCTCGGGCGAGGGAGAGACCCAGTACTTC. Translation: CSASGEGETQYF. Full variable domain (outside the CDR3, taken from reference TRBV29-1 and TRBJ2-5): SAVISQKPSRDICQRGTSLTIQCQVDSQVTMMFWYRQQPGQSLTLIATANQGSEATYESGFVIDKFPISRPNLTFSTLTVSNMSPEDSSIYLCSASGEGETQYFGPGTRLLVL.